This entry is about one T cell receptor (beta chain). This sample stems from a study of cytomegalovirus exposure and HLA in healthy donors. Study summary: Caucasian-associated ancestry cluster membership applied to about 77% of under 450 genotyped donors.

Primers included in the PCR were 60 Vbeta and 13 Jbeta primers. Here immunoSEQ multiplex PCR was the method, and the copy in TCRdb shows in-frame clones only, minus some. The data show tens of thousands of clones, approximately 71% seen once. Sequencing was done on a sample of PBMCs. The origin of this receptor is a man aged 50-60 years in good health and CMV-seropositive.

CDR3 sequence (DNA): TGTGCCAGCAGCTTAGGCGTAACCGGGGGGACCCAGTACTTC. It encodes CASSLGVTGGTQYF. This chain joins TRBV13 and TRBJ2-5, with D possibly matching TRBD2 (6 bases). The V and J ends lost 0 bases and 7 bases respectively, with 12 bases between them. The CDR3 consists of 14 residues. CDR1 PRHDT and CDR2 FYEKMQ come from the germline V gene (reference sequence).